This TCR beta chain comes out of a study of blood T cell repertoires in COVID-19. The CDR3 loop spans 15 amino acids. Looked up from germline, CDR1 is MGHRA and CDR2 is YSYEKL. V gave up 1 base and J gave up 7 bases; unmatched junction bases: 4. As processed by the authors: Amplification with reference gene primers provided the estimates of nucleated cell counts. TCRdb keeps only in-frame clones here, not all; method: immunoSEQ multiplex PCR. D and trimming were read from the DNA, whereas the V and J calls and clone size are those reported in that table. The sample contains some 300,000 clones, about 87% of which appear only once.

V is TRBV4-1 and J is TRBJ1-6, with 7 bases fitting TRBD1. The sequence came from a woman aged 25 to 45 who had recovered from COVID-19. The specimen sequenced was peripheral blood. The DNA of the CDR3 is TGCGCCAGCAGCCAAGCGGGACAGTCAAATTCACCCCTCCACTTT. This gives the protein CASSQAGQSNSPLHF.